This T cell receptor (beta chain) was found in a study of blood T cell repertoires in COVID-19. In the study overall: Italy, Spain and the United States were the sources of the convalescent and acute COVID-19 samples. Sources were T cells, B-cell-depleted T cells, or PBMCs; the material itself was cDNA or gDNA.

CDR3 length: 14 residues. Germline loops: CDR1 SNHLY, CDR2 FYNNEI. The J segment lost 7 bases and the V segment lost 5 bases, leaving 8 bases of the junction unmatched. Original analysis: Counts of nucleated cells, estimated from reference gene primer amplification, were obtained. This table comes from immunoSEQ multiplex PCR, and its TCRdb copy is limited to in-frame clones, with some not included. The V and J calls and clone size come from that table; D and trimming were worked out from the DNA. Of some 110,000 clones listed, about 79% were seen once; the top ten hold around 4.5%. The sequence came from a woman in her 70s with acute or convalescent COVID-19. The rearrangement uses TRBV2 and TRBJ1-2; 9 nucleotides line up with TRBD1. What was sequenced was peripheral blood. The CDR3 spells CASSKGQGYGGYTF. The CDR3 coding sequence is TGTGCCAGCAGTAAGGGACAGGGCTATGGTGGCTACACCTTC. The full variable domain, completed using reference TRBV2 and TRBJ1-2, is EPEVTQTPSHQVTQMGQEVILRCVPISNHLYFYWYRQILGQKVEFLVSFYNNEISEKSEIFDDQFSVERPDGSNFTLKIRSTKLEDSAMYFCASSKGQGYGGYTFGSGTRLTVV.